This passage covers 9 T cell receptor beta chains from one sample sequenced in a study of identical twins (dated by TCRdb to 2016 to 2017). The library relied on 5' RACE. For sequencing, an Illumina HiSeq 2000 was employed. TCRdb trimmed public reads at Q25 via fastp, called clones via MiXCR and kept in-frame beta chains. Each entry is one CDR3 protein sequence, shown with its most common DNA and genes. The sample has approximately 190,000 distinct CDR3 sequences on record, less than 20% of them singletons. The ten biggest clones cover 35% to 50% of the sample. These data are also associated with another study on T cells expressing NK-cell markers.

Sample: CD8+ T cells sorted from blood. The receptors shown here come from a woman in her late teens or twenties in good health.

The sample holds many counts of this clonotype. CDR3 in DNA: TGCGCCAGCAGCCTCCCGGGAGGGGAGAGCTCCTACGAGCAGTACTTC. Its translation: CASSLPGGESSYEQYF. The chain uses TRBV5-1 and TRBJ2-7; 8 bases align to TRBD2. Germline V gene data show CDR1 as SGHRS and CDR2 as YFSETQ. The trim removed 4 bases at V and 0 bases at J, leaving 9 bases unmatched. The CDR3 has 16 residues.

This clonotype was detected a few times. The CDR3 here is CASSSADNEQFF. The CDR3 DNA sequence: TGTGCCAGCAGCTCCGCGGACAATGAGCAGTTCTTC. The V call is TRBV7-2, the J call TRBJ2-1, with D unresolved. Germline V gene sequence: CDR1 SGHTA, CDR2 FQGNSA. Trimming stripped 4 bases from V and 5 bases from J, with 6 bases between. CDR3 length: 12 amino acids.

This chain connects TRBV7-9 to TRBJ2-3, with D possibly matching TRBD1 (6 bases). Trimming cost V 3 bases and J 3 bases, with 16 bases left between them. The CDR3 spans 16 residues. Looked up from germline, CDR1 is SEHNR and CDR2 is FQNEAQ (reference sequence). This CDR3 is CASSLRTVSLTDTQYF. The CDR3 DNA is TGTGCCAGCAGCTTGAGGACAGTTTCTTTAACAGATACGCAGTATTTT.

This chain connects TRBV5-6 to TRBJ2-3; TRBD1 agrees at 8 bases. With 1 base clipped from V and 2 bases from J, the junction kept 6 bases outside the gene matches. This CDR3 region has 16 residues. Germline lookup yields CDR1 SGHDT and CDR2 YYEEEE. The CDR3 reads CASSLPGQASTDTQYF. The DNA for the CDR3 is TGTGCCAGCAGCTTGCCGGGACAGGCCTCCACAGATACGCAGTATTTT. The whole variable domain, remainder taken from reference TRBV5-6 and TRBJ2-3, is DAGVTQSPTHLIKTRGQQVTLRCSPKSGHDTVSWYQQALGQGPQFIFQYYEEEERQRGNFPDRFSGHQFPNYSSELNVNALLLGDSALYLCASSLPGQASTDTQYFGPGTRLTVL.

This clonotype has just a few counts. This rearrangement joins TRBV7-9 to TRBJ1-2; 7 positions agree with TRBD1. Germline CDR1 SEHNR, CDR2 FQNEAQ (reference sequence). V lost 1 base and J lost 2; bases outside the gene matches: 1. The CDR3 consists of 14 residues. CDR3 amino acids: CASSLEGANYGYTF. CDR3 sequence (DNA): TGTGCCAGCAGCTTAGAGGGGGCGAACTATGGCTACACCTTC. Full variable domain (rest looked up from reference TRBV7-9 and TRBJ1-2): DTGVSQNPRHKITKRGQNVTFRCDPISEHNRLYWYRQTLGQGPEFLTYFQNEAQLEKSRLLSDRFSAERPKGSFSTLEIQRTEQGDSAMYLCASSLEGANYGYTFGSGTRLTVV.

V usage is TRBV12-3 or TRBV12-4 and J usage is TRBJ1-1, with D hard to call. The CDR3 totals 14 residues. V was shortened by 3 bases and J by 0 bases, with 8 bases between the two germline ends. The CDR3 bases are TGTGCCAGCAGTTTGAGCAAGATGAACACTGAAGCTTTCTTT. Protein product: CASSLSKMNTEAFF.

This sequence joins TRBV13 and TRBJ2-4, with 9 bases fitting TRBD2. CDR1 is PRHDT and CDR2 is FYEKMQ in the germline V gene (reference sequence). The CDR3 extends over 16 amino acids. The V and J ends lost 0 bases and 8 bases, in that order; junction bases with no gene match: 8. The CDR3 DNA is TGTGCCAGCAGCTTAGGCGTTGGTAGCGGGGGAGACATTCAGTACTTC. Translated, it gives CASSLGVGSGGDIQYF.

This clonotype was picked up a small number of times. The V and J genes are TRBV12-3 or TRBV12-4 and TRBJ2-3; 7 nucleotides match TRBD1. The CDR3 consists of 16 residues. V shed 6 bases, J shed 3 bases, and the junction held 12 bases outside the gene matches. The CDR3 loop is CASSSKGGQLTDTQYF. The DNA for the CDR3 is TGTGCCAGCAGCTCCAAAGGGGGCCAACTTACAGATACGCAGTATTTT.

The CDR3 bases are TGTGCCAGCAGCCTCGGGGTCGGATTTCTCCTTGAGCCCCAGCATTTT. Translation: CASSLGVGFLLEPQHF. The V call is TRBV5-6, the J call TRBJ1-5; D unclear. There are 16 residues in the CDR3. Germline lookup yields CDR1 SGHDT and CDR2 YYEEEE. V shed 4 bases and J shed 8 bases, with 22 bases lying between them.